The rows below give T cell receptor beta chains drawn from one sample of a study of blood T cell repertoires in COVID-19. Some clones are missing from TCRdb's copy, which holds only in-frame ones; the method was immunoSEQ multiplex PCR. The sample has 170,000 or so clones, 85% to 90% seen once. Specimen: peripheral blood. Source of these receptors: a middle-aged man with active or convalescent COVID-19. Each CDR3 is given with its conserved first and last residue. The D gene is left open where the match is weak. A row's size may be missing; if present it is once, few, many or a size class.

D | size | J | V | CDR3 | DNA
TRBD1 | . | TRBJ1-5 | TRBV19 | CASSIGGTGNQPQHF | TGTGCCAGTAGTATAGGTGGGACAGGGAATCAGCCCCAGCATTTT
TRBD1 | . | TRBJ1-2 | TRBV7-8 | CASSLGDRGHGGYTF | TGTGCCAGCAGCTTAGGCGACAGGGGGCATGGTGGCTACACCTTC
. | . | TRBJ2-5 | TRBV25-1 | CASSPLSQGKETQYF | TGTGCCAGCAGTCCTCTTTCGCAGGGAAAAGAGACCCAGTACTTC
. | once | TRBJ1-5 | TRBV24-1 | CATSDVGAGGNQPQHF | TGTGCCACCAGTGATGTGGGGGCGGGTGGCAATCAGCCCCAGCATTTT
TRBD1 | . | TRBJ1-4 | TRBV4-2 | CASSQVTGVDEKLFF | TGTGCCAGCAGCCAAGTCACAGGGGTAGATGAAAAACTGTTTTTT
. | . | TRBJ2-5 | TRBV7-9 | CASSSTGRETQYF | TGTGCCAGCAGCTCGACAGGGAGGGAGACCCAGTACTTC
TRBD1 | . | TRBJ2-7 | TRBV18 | CASSPRGGQGTYEQYF | TGTGCCAGCTCACCACGGGGAGGACAGGGTACCTACGAGCAGTACTTC
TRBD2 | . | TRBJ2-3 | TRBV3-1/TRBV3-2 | CASSYSGGSTDTQYF | TGTGCCAGCAGTTACAGCGGGGGGAGCACAGATACGCAGTATTTT
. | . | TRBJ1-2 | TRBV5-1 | CASSSFREQGQSYGYTF | TGCGCCAGCAGCTCTTTCCGGGAACAAGGACAGAGCTATGGCTACACCTTC
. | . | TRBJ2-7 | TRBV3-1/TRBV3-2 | CASSHGHNYEQYF | TGTGCCAGCAGCCACGGACATAACTACGAGCAGTACTTC
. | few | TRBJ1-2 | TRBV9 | CASSETGTLLGDYGYTF | TGTGCCAGCAGCGAGACCGGGACTCTCCTCGGTGACTATGGCTACACCTTC
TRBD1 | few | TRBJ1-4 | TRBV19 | CASSTDRGEKLFF | TGTGCCAGTAGTACCGACAGGGGCGAAAAACTGTTTTTT
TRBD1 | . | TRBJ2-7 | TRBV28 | CASSQGQAHYEQYF | TGTGCCAGTAGCCAAGGACAGGCCCACTACGAGCAGTACTTC